These 11 T cell receptor beta chains were all obtained from the same sample, sequenced in a study of T cell repertoires in cytomegalovirus infection. In TCRdb, the reads were re-called with MiXCR into one record per CDR3 protein. The sample holds fewer than 250,000 distinct CDR3 sequences, about 12% seen once. The sequencing input was PBMCs. Every receptor here comes from a human donor in good health (CMV status not recorded). Some clones in this sample may be carry-over from other donors' samples.

This clonotype occurred many times. CDR3 region: CSAGSGTGFEQYF. In nucleotides, the CDR3 is TGCAGTGCTGGTTCCGGGACAGGGTTTGAGCAGTACTTC. The J gene is TRBJ2-7, the V gene TRBV20-1; TRBD1 matches 9 bases. The germline V gene has CDR1 DFQATT and CDR2 SNEGSKA (reference sequence). The CDR3 totals 13 residues. The trim removed 5 bases at V and 7 bases at J, leaving 9 bases unmatched.

This clonotype was seen a few times. The chain is built from TRBV5-1 and TRBJ1-2; unclear D gene. Germline values: CDR1 SGHRS, CDR2 YFSETQ. The CDR3 loop spans 13 amino acids. Trimming cost V 1 base and J 2 bases, with 6 bases left between them. The DNA for the CDR3 is TGCGCCAGCAGCTTGCCAGCGAACTATGGCTACACCTTC. It codes for CASSLPANYGYTF.

A word on this clonotype: One end of the junction fails to match germline, which may point to a read error. The CDR3 reads CASRNAGRQRATKYF. In DNA, the CDR3 is TGTGCCAGCAGAAATGCGGGACGCCAACGAGCTACGAAGTATTTT. The rearrangement joins TRBV7-6 to TRBJ2-3; possibly TRBD2 for D (6 bases). The germline CDR1 and CDR2 sequences are SGHVS and FNYEAQ. The CDR3 spans 15 residues. The variable domain in full, with the rest retrieved from reference TRBV7-6 and TRBJ2-3, is GAGVSQSPRYKVTKRGQDVALRCDPISGHVSLYWYRQALGQGPEFLTYFNYEAQQDKSGLPNDRFSAERPEGSISTLTIQRTEQRDSAMYRCASRNAGRQRATKYFGPGTRLTVL.

This clonotype was counted at least ten times. J is TRBJ2-7 and V is TRBV19; 11 positions agree with TRBD2. CDR3 length: 15 amino acids. The trim removed 5 bases at V and 3 bases at J, leaving 6 bases unmatched. Germline values: CDR1 LNHDA, CDR2 SQIVND (reference sequence). CDR3 DNA: TGTGCCAGTAGTCCCCTAGCGGGAGGCCTCTACGAGCAGTACTTC. Encoded protein: CASSPLAGGLYEQYF.

The chain employs TRBV5-5 and TRBJ2-5; D possibly uses TRBD1 or TRBD2 (6 bases each). Trimming left V 3 bases short and J 3 bases short, with 12 bases between. Looked up from germline, CDR1 is SGHKS and CDR2 is YYEKEE (reference sequence). The CDR3 consists of 14 residues. The CDR3 DNA sequence: TGTGCCAGCAGCTCGCCGGGGGACAAAGAGACCCAGTACTTC. Its translation is CASSSPGDKETQYF.

This clonotype was counted only a few times. The chain carries TRBV29-1 and TRBJ1-2; D might be TRBD1 (6 bases). This CDR3 contains 13 residues. CDR1 is SQVTM, CDR2 ANQGSEA, per germline. V lost 0 bases, J lost 4 bases, and 9 bases lay in between. The CDR3 DNA sequence: TGCAGCGTTGAAGAACCCAGGGGCTATGGCTACACCTTC. Encoded protein: CSVEEPRGYGYTF.

The CDR3 DNA follows: TGTGCCAGCAGCCCCCACGGCGGGGGGTCCTCCTACGAGCAGTACTTC. The encoded protein is CASSPHGGGSSYEQYF. This chain links TRBV9 with TRBJ2-7; 8 nucleotides line up with TRBD2. This CDR3 spans 16 amino acids. CDR1 is SGDLS and CDR2 is YYNGEE in the germline V gene. V lost 4 bases to trimming and J lost 0 bases; unmatched junction nucleotides: 9.

The chain combines TRBV19 with TRBJ2-2; D is unresolved. The CDR3 runs 14 residues. V lost 6 bases to trimming and J lost 1 base, with 9 bases between them. Germline V gives CDR1 LNHDA, CDR2 SQIVND (reference sequence). CDR3: CASSPNWNTGELFF. The CDR3, as DNA: TGTGCCAGTAGCCCAAACTGGAACACCGGGGAGCTGTTTTTT.

This clonotype was seen repeatedly, ten times or more. CDR3: CASSLDSRNQETQYF. CDR3 coding DNA: TGTGCCAGCAGCTTAGACTCGCGGAACCAAGAGACCCAGTACTTC. The chain carries TRBV7-9 and TRBJ2-5; D unclear. The CDR3 contains 15 residues. Germline CDR1 reads SEHNR; CDR2 reads FQNEAQ (reference sequence). Deletions cut 1 base from V and 0 bases from J, with 9 bases between.

This clonotype was detected ten times or more. The V and J genes are TRBV23-1 and TRBJ1-5; weak D call: TRBD1 (5 bases). TRBV23-1 is an ORF, and what it does is uncertain. The CDR3 has 14 amino acids. Trimming removed 3 bases from V and 5 bases from J, with 11 bases in between. The CDR3 DNA follows: TGCGCCAGCAGTCAGGAGGGGCTCTATCAGCCCCAGCATTTT. Translating it yields CASSQEGLYQPQHF.

Points on this clonotype: It is likely a read error, because the conserved phenylalanine at the end of the CDR3 is missing. CDR3 sequence: CASSISGPQETQYY. The DNA for the CDR3 is TGTGCCAGTAGTATCTCGGGGCCCCAAGAGACCCAGTACTAC. The chain couples TRBV19 to TRBJ2-5; the D gene could be TRBD1 or TRBD2 (5 bases each). Germline V gives CDR1 LNHDA, CDR2 SQIVND (reference sequence). V lost 3 bases and J lost 1, with 9 bases in between. The CDR3 extends over 14 amino acids.